This entry describes one T cell receptor beta chain. CDR1 and CDR2 (germline): LNHDA, SQIVND (reference sequence). This CDR3 spans 14 amino acids. V lost 6 bases, J lost 5 bases, and 14 bases lay in between. The data were produced by immunoSEQ multiplex PCR, yet TCRdb's version contains in-frame clones alone and is incomplete. The sample lists about 380,000 clones, approximately 95% occurring once. The record originates from a study of shared T cell receptors in the human thymus. The TCR originated in a human donor. The sequenced sample was thymocytes. The chain has TRBV19 and TRBJ1-5; D is unresolved. CDR3 bases: TGTGCCAGTAGCCAACCGCAGCGGGATCAGCCCCAGCATTTT. This translates into CASSQPQRDQPQHF.